A selection of T cell receptor beta chains follows, all from one sample in a study of CD8 T cells in Susac syndrome. TCRdb re-called the immunoSEQ multiplex PCR reads through MiXCR, storing one row per CDR3 protein. The sample lists fewer than 350,000 distinct CDR3 sequences, about 91% occurring once. The sample comprised CD8+ T cells from PBMCs. All receptors derive from a human donor with multiple sclerosis. Both conserved end residues are part of each CDR3. The D gene is left open where the match is weak. Clone size is shown for a subset of rows, as once, few, many or a class of expanded clone.

size,J,D,V,CDR3,DNA
NA,TRBJ2-1,TRBD2,TRBV6-5,CASSRTSGNYNEQFF,TGTGCCAGCAGTCGGACTAGCGGGAACTACAATGAGCAGTTCTTC
NA,TRBJ2-1,NA,TRBV7-9,CASSQDLDNEQFF,TGTGCCAGCAGCCAGGACTTAGACAATGAGCAGTTCTTC
once,TRBJ2-3,TRBD2,TRBV4-2,CASSQEAAGTSFTDTQYF,TGTGCCAGCAGCCAAGAGGCTGCCGGGACTAGCTTCACAGATACGCAGTATTTT
NA,TRBJ1-2,NA,TRBV30,CAWRRTDGYTF,TGTGCCTGGAGGAGGACAGATGGCTACACCTTC
NA,TRBJ2-2,NA,TRBV30,CAWSVPTGELFF,TGTGCCTGGAGTGTCCCCACCGGGGAGCTGTTTTTT
once,TRBJ1-1,NA,TRBV6-2/TRBV6-3,CASADDTEAFF,TGTGCCAGCGCGGACGACACTGAAGCTTTCTTT
NA,TRBJ2-1,TRBD2,TRBV9,CASSPSGSGVYNEQFF,TGTGCCAGCAGCCCCAGCGGGAGTGGGGTCTACAATGAGCAGTTCTTC
NA,TRBJ2-1,TRBD2,TRBV7-6,CASSPRHQREAGGHEQFF,TGTGCCAGCAGCCCTCGGCATCAGCGGGAGGCGGGGGGACATGAGCAGTTCTTC
NA,TRBJ2-1,TRBD2,TRBV2,CASRVGRVWPNEQFF,TGTGCCAGCAGAGTCGGGAGGGTTTGGCCCAATGAGCAGTTCTTC
NA,TRBJ1-2,TRBD1,TRBV20-1,CSASEPGQALGYTF,TGCAGTGCTAGCGAACCGGGACAGGCCTTGGGCTACACCTTC
NA,TRBJ2-5,NA,TRBV28,CASSFAGVGVETQYF,TGTGCCAGCAGTTTCGCCGGTGTGGGAGTTGAGACCCAGTACTTC
NA,TRBJ2-5,NA,TRBV6-5,CASRSSWTQEYQETQYF,TGTGCCAGCAGATCCTCCTGGACTCAGGAGTACCAAGAGACCCAGTACTTC
NA,TRBJ1-2,TRBD1,TRBV12-3/TRBV12-4,CASSQDRDYGYTF,TGTGCCAGCAGTCAGGACAGGGACTATGGCTACACCTTC
NA,TRBJ1-2,TRBD1,TRBV28,CASSPGTAIGGVYGYTF,TGTGCCAGCAGTCCTGGGACAGCTATCGGTGGGGTATATGGCTACACCTTC
once,TRBJ2-1,TRBD2,TRBV6-2/TRBV6-3,CAGMERGDEQFF,TGTGCCGGGATGGAACGGGGGGATGAGCAGTTCTTC
few,TRBJ2-5,NA,TRBV28,CASSFGGGETQYF,TGTGCCAGCAGTTTCGGAGGGGGGGAGACCCAGTACTTC
NA,TRBJ2-7,NA,TRBV6-1,CASRPVGYEQYF,TGTGCCAGCAGGCCAGTCGGCTACGAGCAGTACTTC
NA,TRBJ1-1,NA,TRBV28,CASSYLFPRVWTEAFF,TGTGCCAGCAGTTATCTATTCCCCCGAGTGTGGACTGAAGCTTTCTTT
NA,TRBJ2-3,NA,TRBV7-9,CASSPEGRADTQYF,TGTGCCAGCAGCCCCGAGGGCCGGGCGGATACGCAGTATTTT
few,TRBJ2-4,NA,TRBV7-9,CASSPERAPKNIQYF,TGTGCCAGCAGCCCCGAGCGGGCACCCAAAAACATTCAGTACTTC
NA,TRBJ2-2,TRBD2,TRBV5-4,CASSLGLAGDTGELFF,TGTGCCAGCAGCTTGGGTCTAGCGGGGGACACCGGGGAGCTGTTTTTT
NA,TRBJ2-5,TRBD2,TRBV20-1,CSARPSGPTQETQYF,TGCAGTGCTAGACCTAGCGGGCCGACCCAAGAGACCCAGTACTTC
NA,TRBJ2-5,TRBD1,TRBV7-9,CASSLEDRGLGMYF,TGTGCCAGCAGCTTAGAGGACAGGGGGCTCGGGATGTACTTC
NA,TRBJ2-3,NA,TRBV28,CASSSPGAQATDTQYF,TGTGCCAGCAGTTCCCCAGGGGCCCAGGCCACAGATACGCAGTATTTT
NA,TRBJ1-2,NA,TRBV20-1,CSARDGLRDRSYYGYTF,TGCAGTGCTAGAGATGGTCTTAGAGACAGGAGCTACTATGGCTACACCTTC
NA,TRBJ2-7,TRBD1,TRBV3-1,CASSQRGQSYEQYF,TGTGCCAGCAGCCAAAGGGGACAGAGCTACGAGCAGTACTTC
NA,TRBJ2-1,NA,TRBV20-1,CSARDVSGLFNEQFF,TGCAGTGCTAGAGATGTGTCGGGACTTTTCAATGAGCAGTTCTTC
NA,TRBJ2-7,TRBD2,TRBV4-1,CASSPSSGGDYEQYF,TGCGCCAGCAGCCCGTCTAGCGGGGGAGATTACGAGCAGTACTTC